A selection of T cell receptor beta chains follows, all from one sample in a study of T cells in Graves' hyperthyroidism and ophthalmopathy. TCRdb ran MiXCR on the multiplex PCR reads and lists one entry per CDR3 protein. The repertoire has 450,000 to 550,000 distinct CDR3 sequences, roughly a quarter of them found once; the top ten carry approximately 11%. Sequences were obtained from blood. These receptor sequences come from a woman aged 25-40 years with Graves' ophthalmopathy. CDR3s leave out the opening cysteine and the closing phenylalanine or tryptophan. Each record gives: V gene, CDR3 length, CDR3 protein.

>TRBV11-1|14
ASSPGGWGQYTEAF
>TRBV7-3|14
ASSLTSGVNTGELF
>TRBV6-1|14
ASRTSIQGSGTEAF
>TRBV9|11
ASSVIGGETKY
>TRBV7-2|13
ASSPTRESPYEQY
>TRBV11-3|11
ASSLVTGDIQY
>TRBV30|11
AWSRGGTTEAF
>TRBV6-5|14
ASSYPGAANTGELF
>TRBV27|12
ASSSTGYSYEQY
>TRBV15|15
ATSRDRTGINTGELF
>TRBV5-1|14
ASSPHSGTGEDEQY
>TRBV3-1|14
ASSQGTNPPQAEQY
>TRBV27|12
ASSGTGLGSPLH